Here is one T cell receptor (beta chain) with its context. The germline V and J ends were trimmed by 5 bases and 5 bases, with 7 bases remaining between them. The CDR3 spans 12 residues. This specimen belongs to a study of blood T cell repertoires in COVID-19. In the study overall: Sites across the United States, Italy and Spain contributed samples from acute and convalescent COVID-19.

How the authors handled the data: From reference gene primer amplification, estimates of nucleated cell counts were derived. TCRdb's copy holds only in-frame clones and misses some; the assay was immunoSEQ multiplex PCR. Clone size and V and J calls were adopted from that table, with D and trimming inferred from the DNA. This table holds 200,000 to 250,000 clones, about 88% found once. The TCR was taken from a woman between 45 and 60 years old with COVID-19, enrolled during active disease. Input material: peripheral blood. The chain joins TRBV12-3 or TRBV12-4 to TRBJ2-1; D unresolved. The CDR3 bases are TGTGCCAGCAGTCGAGGCCACAATGAGCAGTTCTTC. Protein sequence: CASSRGHNEQFF.